This T cell receptor (beta chain) emerged from a study of blood T cell repertoires in COVID-19. This CDR3 comprises 15 residues. V lost 7 bases, J lost 9 bases, and 8 bases stayed unmatched. Germline V gives CDR1 MNHEY, CDR2 SVGEGT. Authors' analysis steps: Scientists estimated how many nucleated cells there were by amplifying reference gene primers. Sequenced by immunoSEQ multiplex PCR; TCRdb stores in-frame clones only, minus some. V and J calls and clone size are those listed in that table; D and trimming were worked out from the DNA. Counted here are 300,000 to 400,000 clones, around nine tenths occurring once; the ten biggest clones make up around 3.5%.

The sequence was collected from a woman aged 18-29 years who had recovered from COVID-19. Material for sequencing was peripheral blood. The chain links TRBV6-2 or TRBV6-3 to TRBJ2-1; TRBD2 agrees at 14 bases. As DNA, the CDR3 is TGTGCCAGCACCCCGGGACTAGCGGGAGAAGGTGAGCAGTTCTTC. This encodes CASTPGLAGEGEQFF.